Listed here are 32 T cell receptor beta chains from one sample, sequenced in a study of T cell responses to AZD1222 COVID-19 vaccine. Sequencing was performed with immunoSEQ multiplex PCR; in TCRdb, only in-frame clones are kept and a portion is missing. This sample carries about 92,000 clones, approximately 91% of them seen once, and the ten largest clones take over 20%. The sample consisted of peripheral blood, taken on day 0 of AZD1222 vaccination. The source is an adult in good health.

The chain joins TRBV28 to TRBJ1-2; 11 bases line up with TRBD1. Germline V gene data show CDR1 as MDHEN and CDR2 as SYDVKM. The trim removed 3 bases at V and 4 bases at J, leaving 1 base unmatched. This CDR3 has 14 residues. CDR3 DNA: TGTGCCAGCAGTTTGGGACAGGGGGGCTATGGCTACACCTTC. Its protein is CASSLGQGGYGYTF.

This clone was counted only a few times. The chain combines TRBV5-6 with TRBJ1-1; 8 bases agree with TRBD1. Germline trimming cut 2 bases from V and 10 bases from J; bases unmatched to any gene: 7. This CDR3 is 13 amino acids long. Germline lookup yields CDR1 SGHDT and CDR2 YYEEEE. CDR3 nucleotides: TGTGCCAGCAGCTTTACGGGACAGGTTGGAGCTTTCTTT. Protein: CASSFTGQVGAFF.

The chain is built from TRBV6-2 or TRBV6-3 and TRBJ1-4; TRBD1 matches at 7 bases. V lost 4 bases, J lost 14 bases, and 10 bases stayed unmatched. The CDR3 covers 13 residues. Per germline, CDR1 MNHEY and CDR2 SVGEGT. The CDR3 coding sequence is TGTGCCAGCAGTTCGCGGACTAGGACAGGCCTGTTTTTT. Its protein product is CASSSRTRTGLFF.

The gene calls are TRBV4-1 and TRBJ1-1; the D gene is possibly TRBD1 (6 bases). The CDR3 is 15 residues long. V lost 4 bases and J 5 bases, leaving 17 bases between the germline ends. CDR1 and CDR2 from the germline V gene are MGHRA and YSYEKL. The CDR3 region has the DNA TGCGCCAGCAGCCTCCCAGGGGAGGGGAGGACTGAAGCTTTCTTT. Translation: CASSLPGEGRTEAFF.

This sequence joins TRBV7-2 and TRBJ1-3; TRBD1 is a possible D gene (5 bases). The CDR3 contains 16 residues. In germline, CDR1 is SGHTA, CDR2 FQGNSA. Trimming stripped 1 base from V and 1 base from J, with 11 bases between. The CDR3 DNA sequence: TGTGCCAGCAGCTTAGACGAGGGGAGATCTGGAAACACCATATATTTT. This encodes CASSLDEGRSGNTIYF.

The chain links TRBV5-1 to TRBJ1-1, with D hard to call. The CDR3 length is 13 residues. Germline lookup yields CDR1 SGHRS and CDR2 YFSETQ. V was pared by 0 bases and J by 10 bases, with 13 bases between. DNA of the CDR3: TGCGCCAGCAGCTTGGTTGGCCGCTCGCTAGCTTTCTTT. The encoded protein is CASSLVGRSLAFF.

The chain has TRBV5-4 and TRBJ2-3, with 7 bases that match TRBD2. The V and J ends lost 2 bases and 0 bases, in that order; junction bases with no gene match: 3. This CDR3 is 15 amino acids long. The germline V gene encodes CDR1 SGHNT and CDR2 YYREEE (reference sequence). CDR3 DNA sequence: TGTGCCAGCAGCTTAGCGGGGTCTAGCACAGATACGCAGTATTTT. Its protein product is CASSLAGSSTDTQYF.

This clone appeared once. This chain links TRBV5-4 with TRBJ1-5; possibly TRBD1 for D (6 bases). V was trimmed by 3 bases and J by 1 base, leaving 14 bases between them. The CDR3 extends over 16 amino acids. The V gene's germline CDR1 is SGHNT and CDR2 YYREEE (reference sequence). CDR3 region: CASSYGGRGSNQPQHF. For the CDR3, the DNA is TGTGCCAGCAGCTACGGGGGCCGGGGGAGCAATCAGCCCCAGCATTTT.

Only one count was recorded for this clone. The chain joins TRBV29-1 to TRBJ1-3, with D unresolved. Looked up from germline, CDR1 is SQVTM and CDR2 is ANQGSEA. Deletions cut 6 bases from V and 4 bases from J, with 10 bases between. There are 12 residues in the CDR3. The CDR3 reads CSVADSGNTIYF. The CDR3 DNA reads as TGCAGCGTCGCAGACTCGGGAAACACCATATATTTT.

This clone was observed a few times. The V gene is TRBV5-1, the J gene TRBJ2-1, with no clear D. Per the germline V gene, CDR1 is SGHRS and CDR2 is YFSETQ. The CDR3 loop spans 15 amino acids. Trimming removed 2 bases at V and 3 bases at J, with 12 bases between. The CDR3 DNA reads TGCGCCAGCAGCTTCTCCTCACCGAGCTACAATGAGCAGTTCTTC. Residues: CASSFSSPSYNEQFF.

The chain links TRBV19 to TRBJ2-7; the match to TRBD2 covers 11 bases. Trimming removed 5 bases from V and 4 bases from J; junction bases left unmatched: 10. The CDR3 sequence is 16 residues long. The germline CDR1 and CDR2 sequences are LNHDA and SQIVND (reference sequence). The CDR3 sequence: CASSSRIAGGRYEQYF. The CDR3 DNA reads as TGTGCCAGTAGTTCCCGTATAGCGGGGGGGCGATACGAGCAGTACTTC.

This chain uses TRBV18 with TRBJ1-2, with 7 bases aligning to TRBD1. This CDR3 contains 16 residues. V lost 3 bases and J lost 0; bases outside the gene matches: 7. Per the germline V gene, CDR1 is KGHSH and CDR2 is LQKENI. Here the CDR3 reads CASSPKTGPTNYGYTF. The CDR3 region has the DNA TGTGCCAGCTCACCCAAGACAGGGCCGACTAACTATGGCTACACCTTC.

V is TRBV7-9 and J is TRBJ2-7, with 9 bases fitting TRBD1. CDR1 is SEHNR and CDR2 is FQNEAQ in the germline V gene (reference sequence). The CDR3 runs to 16 residues. J was trimmed by 2 bases and V by 4 bases; bases with no gene match: 9. The CDR3 coding sequence is TGTGCCAGCAGCTCCCCCGGACAGGGGTTCACCTACGAGCAGTACTTC. It yields the protein CASSSPGQGFTYEQYF.

This clone was detected once. The chain has TRBV5-6 and TRBJ1-2; D uncertain. CDR1 and CDR2 (germline): SGHDT, YYEEEE. The V end was cut by 1 base, the J end by 5 bases, with 9 bases between. The CDR3 extends over 13 amino acids. The CDR3 bases are TGTGCCAGCAGCTTGTTTGGAGATTATGGCTACACCTTC. Protein product: CASSLFGDYGYTF.

The V call is TRBV18, the J call TRBJ1-2, with TRBD1 matching over 8 bases. In germline, CDR1 is KGHSH, CDR2 LQKENI. V was pared by 3 bases and J by 0 bases, with 6 bases of the junction left unmatched. The CDR3 contains 16 residues. CDR3 residues: CASSPSGTGSNYGYTF. The DNA for the CDR3 is TGTGCCAGCTCACCCTCCGGGACAGGATCTAACTATGGCTACACCTTC. Together with reference TRBV18 and TRBJ1-2, the CDR3 gives the full variable domain: NAGVMQNPRHLVRRRGQEARLRCSPMKGHSHVYWYRQLPEEGLKFMVYLQKENIIDESGMPKERFSAEFPKEGPSILRIQQVVRGDSAAYFCASSPSGTGSNYGYTFGSGTRLTVV.

This chain uses TRBV6-2 or TRBV6-3 with TRBJ2-2, with unresolved D. The CDR3 is 15 amino acids. Deletions cut 6 bases from V and 2 bases from J, with 13 bases between. Germline V lookup: CDR1 MNHEY, CDR2 SVGEGT. The DNA of the CDR3 is TGTGCCAGCAGCTCCACCGACCAAAACACCGGGGAGCTGTTTTTT. It translates to CASSSTDQNTGELFF.

This clone has a single count. The chain carries TRBV6-5 and TRBJ1-2; D not certain. The germline V gene has CDR1 MNHEY and CDR2 SVGAGI. The CDR3 runs to 15 residues. Trimming cost V 6 bases and J 4 bases, with 18 bases left between them. CDR3 sequence: CASRLREGTLYGYTF. DNA for the CDR3: TGTGCCAGCAGACTCCGGGAAGGAACACTCTATGGCTACACCTTC.

This chain uses TRBV6-5 with TRBJ1-6, with 8 bases identical to TRBD1. Trimming cost V 5 bases and J 7 bases; bases outside gene matches: 7. This CDR3 is built from 15 residues. Germline CDR1 and CDR2: MNHEY and SVGAGI. Written as DNA, the CDR3 is TGTGCCAGCAGTCAGAGGACAGGGTGGAATTCACCCCTCCACTTT. It codes for CASSQRTGWNSPLHF.

V and J are TRBV28 and TRBJ1-2; perhaps TRBD1 as D (6 bases). Germline CDR1 reads MDHEN; CDR2 reads SYDVKM. V lost 6 bases, J lost 5 bases, and 13 bases lay in between. This CDR3 spans 13 amino acids. CDR3 region: CASSDTGQYGYTF. The CDR3 nucleotides are TGTGCCAGCAGCGATACCGGACAGTATGGCTACACCTTC.

The V and J genes are TRBV28 and TRBJ1-6; D possibly corresponds to TRBD1 (5 bases). V was shortened by 5 bases and J by 7 bases, with 12 bases between the two germline ends. The CDR3 runs to 14 residues. Germline lookup yields CDR1 MDHEN and CDR2 SYDVKM. Here the CDR3 DNA reads TGTGCCAGCAGTAGGGGACCGAGAAATTCACCCCTCCACTTT. Translated, it gives CASSRGPRNSPLHF.

The chain has TRBV4-2 and TRBJ2-7; D uncertain. V lost 5 bases and J lost 4, with 15 bases in between. There are 14 residues in the CDR3. From germline, CDR1 is LGHNA and CDR2 YNFKEQ. This chain's CDR3 is CASSRVWGRYEQYF. CDR3 sequence (DNA): TGTGCCAGCAGCAGGGTATGGGGTAGGTACGAGCAGTACTTC.

The V gene is TRBV19, the J gene TRBJ2-3; TRBD2 matches 8 bases. The V gene's germline CDR1 is LNHDA and CDR2 SQIVND (reference sequence). Trimming at V came to 4 bases and at J to 7 bases, leaving 13 bases not matched to a gene. This CDR3 spans 16 amino acids. The CDR3 reads CASSTRAGVAGNTQYF. DNA for the CDR3: TGTGCCAGTAGTACCCGAGCGGGGGTTGCTGGTAATACGCAGTATTTT.

The V gene is TRBV19, the J gene TRBJ1-2; 7 bases are a match to TRBD1. From germline, CDR1 is LNHDA and CDR2 SQIVND (reference sequence). V lost 8 bases to trimming and J lost 0 bases; unmatched junction nucleotides: 6. CDR3 length: 14 residues. CDR3 residues: CASSDRASNYGYTF. The CDR3, as DNA: TGTGCCAGTTCTGACAGGGCATCTAACTATGGCTACACCTTC.

A note on this clone: Given a much more abundant clone one base away, this may be a read error. The same CDR3 also results from other DNA sequences found in this sample. The V call is TRBV9, the J call TRBJ1-1; perhaps TRBD1 as D (6 bases). The CDR3 is 18 residues long. Trimming cost V 0 bases and J 0 bases, with 18 bases left between them. The V gene's germline CDR1 is SGDLS and CDR2 YYNGEE. The CDR3 DNA sequence: TGTGCCAGCAGCGTAGGGGGGGCCGGGGGCCCGATGAACACTGAAGCTTTCTTT. Amino acid sequence: CASSVGGAGGPMNTEAFF.

V gene TRBV7-2 combines with J gene TRBJ1-5; tentatively, D is TRBD1 (5 bases). V lost 5 bases and J lost 0, with 11 bases in between. The CDR3 runs 15 residues. Germline CDR1 is SGHTA and CDR2 is FQGNSA. CDR3 sequence (DNA): TGTGCCAGCAGCATCCAGGGTAATAGCAATCAGCCCCAGCATTTT. Translation gives CASSIQGNSNQPQHF.

The chain couples TRBV7-9 to TRBJ1-1; 8 bases line up with TRBD1. The ends lost 4 bases at V and 1 base at J; junction bases unmatched: 5. CDR3 length equals 15 residues. CDR1 is SEHNR, CDR2 FQNEAQ, per germline (reference sequence). DNA of the CDR3: TGTGCCAGCAGCTCCACCGGACAGGGGAACACTGAAGCTTTCTTT. It translates to CASSSTGQGNTEAFF.

A few counts support this clone. The rearrangement joins TRBV19 to TRBJ1-1; the match to TRBD1 covers 7 bases. The germline V gene encodes CDR1 LNHDA and CDR2 SQIVND (reference sequence). CDR3 length equals 15 residues. J was trimmed by 1 base and V by 6 bases; bases with no gene match: 8. This CDR3 reads CASRFGGQANTEAFF. CDR3 DNA sequence: TGTGCCAGTAGATTCGGAGGACAGGCGAACACTGAAGCTTTCTTT.

The V call is TRBV4-2, the J call TRBJ2-7; 13 positions agree with TRBD2. The ends lost 2 bases at V and 0 bases at J; junction bases unmatched: 10. CDR3 length: 19 residues. Germline V lookup: CDR1 LGHNA, CDR2 YNFKEQ. CDR3 loop: CASSQLSGTSGESSYEQYF. CDR3 nucleotides: TGTGCCAGCAGCCAACTATCCGGGACTAGCGGGGAGAGCTCCTACGAGCAGTACTTC.

The chain employs TRBV6-5 and TRBJ2-7, with TRBD2 identical over 7 bases. CDR3 length: 15 residues. The J segment lost 2 bases and the V segment lost 0 bases, leaving 4 bases of the junction unmatched. Germline CDR1 MNHEY, CDR2 SVGAGI. CDR3 amino acids: CASSYSAGPAYEQYF. In DNA, the CDR3 is TGTGCCAGCAGTTACTCAGCGGGGCCCGCCTACGAGCAGTACTTC.

This rearrangement joins TRBV5-1 to TRBJ2-7; 8 nucleotides match TRBD1. The V and J ends lost 4 bases and 2 bases, in that order; junction bases with no gene match: 8. Germline V lookup: CDR1 SGHRS, CDR2 YFSETQ. The CDR3 is made up of 15 amino acids. This CDR3 reads CASSQRTGLAYEQYF. For the CDR3, the DNA is TGCGCCAGCAGCCAACGGACAGGGTTGGCCTACGAGCAGTACTTC.

This clone was found a few times. The rearrangement links TRBV10-3 to TRBJ2-1; no clear D. The CDR3 consists of 13 residues. Germline V gives CDR1 ENHRY, CDR2 SYGVKD. V lost 6 bases to trimming and J lost 8 bases, with 14 bases between them. The CDR3 reads CAISGIDGDEQFF. Written as DNA, the CDR3 is TGTGCCATCAGCGGTATAGATGGGGATGAGCAGTTCTTC.

This CDR3 is CASSPDVGGYTF. The CDR3 coding sequence is TGTGCCAGCAGCCCGGACGTCGGTGGCTACACCTTC. J is TRBJ1-2 and V is TRBV7-2; D gene ambiguous. Germline CDR1 reads SGHTA; CDR2 reads FQGNSA. CDR3 length: 12 residues. Trimming took off 5 bases at V and 7 bases at J, with 11 bases between the two ends.